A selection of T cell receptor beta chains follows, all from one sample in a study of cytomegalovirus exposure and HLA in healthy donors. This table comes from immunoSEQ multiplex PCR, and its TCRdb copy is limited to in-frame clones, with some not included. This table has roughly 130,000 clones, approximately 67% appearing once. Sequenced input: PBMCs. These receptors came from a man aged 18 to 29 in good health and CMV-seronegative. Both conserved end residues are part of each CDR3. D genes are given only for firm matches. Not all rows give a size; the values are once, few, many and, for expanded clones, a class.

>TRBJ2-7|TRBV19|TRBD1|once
TGTGCCAGTAGTGTGGGACAGACCTACGAGCAGTACTTC
CASSVGQTYEQYF
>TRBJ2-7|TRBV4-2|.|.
TGTGCCAGCAGCCTTGGCAGGGGATACGAGCAGTACTTC
CASSLGRGYEQYF
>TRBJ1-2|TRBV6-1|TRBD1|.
TGTGCCAGCACCTGGGGGGACAGCCTTCTCGGTGGCTACACCTTC
CASTWGDSLLGGYTF
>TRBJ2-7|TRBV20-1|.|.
TGCAGTGCTAGTGGCCCCGAGCAGTACTTC
CSASGPEQYF
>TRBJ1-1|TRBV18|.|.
TGTGCCAGCTCGGCGACTGGGACTGAAGCTTTCTTT
CASSATGTEAFF
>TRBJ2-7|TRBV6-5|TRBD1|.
TGTGCCAGCAGTTCCTATGAGTCAGGGGGCCTCCACGAGCAGTACTTC
CASSSYESGGLHEQYF
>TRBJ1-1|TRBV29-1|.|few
TGCAGCGCTAGACGGCAGAACACTGAAGCTTTCTTT
CSARRQNTEAFF
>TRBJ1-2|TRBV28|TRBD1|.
TGTGCTAGCGAGGGGGCAATTAGGTATGGCTACCCCTTC
CASEGAIRYGYPF
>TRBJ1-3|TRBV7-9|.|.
TGTGCCAGCAGCCTGGGGGCTGCTGGAAACACCATATATTTT
CASSLGAAGNTIYF
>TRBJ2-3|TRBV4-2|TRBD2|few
TGTGCCAGCAGCCCTGCGGGGGGCACAGATACGCAGTATTTT
CASSPAGGTDTQYF
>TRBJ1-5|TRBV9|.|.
TGTGCCAGCAGCGCGTGGGGGGGGGAAAATCAGCCCCAGCATTTT
CASSAWGGENQPQHF
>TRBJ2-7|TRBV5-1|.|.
TGCGCCAGCAGCCTAGCGACCCCGGGCACTTACGAGCAGTACTTC
CASSLATPGTYEQYF
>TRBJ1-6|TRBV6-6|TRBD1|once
TGTGCCACCAAGGGACAGTACAATTCACCCCTCCACTTT
CATKGQYNSPLHF
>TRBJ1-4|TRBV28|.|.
TGTGCCAGCACTCCCAGGGGTGAAAAACTGTTTTTT
CASTPRGEKLFF
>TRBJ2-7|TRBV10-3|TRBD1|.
TGTGCCATCAGTGAGTCGGACAGGGGGGTGTACTTC
CAISESDRGVYF
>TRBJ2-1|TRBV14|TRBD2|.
TGTGCCAGCAGCCAAGAACGGGGTATAGCGGGGGCCTTCTTC
CASSQERGIAGAFF
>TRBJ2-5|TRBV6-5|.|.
TGTGCCAGCAGTCGAGACATGATACAAGAGACCCAGTACTTC
CASSRDMIQETQYF